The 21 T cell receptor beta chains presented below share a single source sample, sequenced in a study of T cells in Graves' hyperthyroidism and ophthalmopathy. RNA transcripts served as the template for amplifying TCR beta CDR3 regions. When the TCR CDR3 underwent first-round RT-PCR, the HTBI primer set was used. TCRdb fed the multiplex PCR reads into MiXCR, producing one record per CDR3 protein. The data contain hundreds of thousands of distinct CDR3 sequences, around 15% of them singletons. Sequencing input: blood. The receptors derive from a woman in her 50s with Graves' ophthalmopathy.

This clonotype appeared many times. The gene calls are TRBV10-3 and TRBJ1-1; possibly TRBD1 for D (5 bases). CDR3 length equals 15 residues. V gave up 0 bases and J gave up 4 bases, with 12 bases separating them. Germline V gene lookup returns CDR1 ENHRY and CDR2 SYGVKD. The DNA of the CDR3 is TGTGCCATCAGTGAGTCGGGGGGGAGCTCCACTGAAGCTTTCTTT. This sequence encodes CAISESGGSSTEAFF.

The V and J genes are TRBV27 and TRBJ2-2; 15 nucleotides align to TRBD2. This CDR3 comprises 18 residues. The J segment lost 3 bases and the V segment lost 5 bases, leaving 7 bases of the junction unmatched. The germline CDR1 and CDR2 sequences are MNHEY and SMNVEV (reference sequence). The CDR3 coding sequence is TGTGCCAGCAGTATGGGACTAGCGGGAGGATCGCACACCGGGGAGCTGTTTTTT. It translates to CASSMGLAGGSHTGELFF.

The DNA of the CDR3 is TGTGCCAGCAGACTAATAGGAGATGAGCAGTTCTTC. Protein product: CASRLIGDEQFF. The chain links TRBV12-3 or TRBV12-4 to TRBJ2-1; D is uncertain. V was trimmed by 6 bases and J by 8 bases, leaving 11 bases between them. CDR3 length: 12 amino acids.

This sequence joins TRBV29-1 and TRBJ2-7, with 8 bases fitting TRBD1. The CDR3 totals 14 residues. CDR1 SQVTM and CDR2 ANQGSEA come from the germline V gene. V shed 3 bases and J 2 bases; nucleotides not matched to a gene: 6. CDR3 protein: CSVETRDRTYEQYF. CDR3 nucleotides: TGCAGCGTTGAGACCCGGGACAGGACCTACGAGCAGTACTTC.

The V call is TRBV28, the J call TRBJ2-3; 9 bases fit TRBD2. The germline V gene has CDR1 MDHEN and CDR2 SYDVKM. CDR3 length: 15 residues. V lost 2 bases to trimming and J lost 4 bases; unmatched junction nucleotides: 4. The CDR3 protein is CASSLPGLASDTQYF. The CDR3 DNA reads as TGTGCCAGCAGTTTACCGGGACTAGCCTCAGATACGCAGTATTTT.

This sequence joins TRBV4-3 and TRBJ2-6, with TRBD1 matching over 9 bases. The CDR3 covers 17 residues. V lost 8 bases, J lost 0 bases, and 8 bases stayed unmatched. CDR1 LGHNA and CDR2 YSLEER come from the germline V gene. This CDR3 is CASAPGQGRSGANVLTF. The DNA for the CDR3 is TGCGCCAGCGCCCCGGGACAGGGTCGCTCTGGGGCCAACGTCCTGACTTTC.

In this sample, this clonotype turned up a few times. CDR3 bases: TGCAGTGCTAGTGCGGGACTAGCGGGAGTAGATACGCAGTATTTT. Its protein product is CSASAGLAGVDTQYF. The rearrangement joins TRBV20-1 to TRBJ2-3, with 14 bases fitting TRBD2. The CDR3 is made up of 15 amino acids. Germline V gives CDR1 DFQATT, CDR2 SNEGSKA (reference sequence). With V trimmed by 3 bases and J by 5 bases, 4 bases remained unmatched.

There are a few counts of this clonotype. This CDR3 is CASSQGRPNYGYTF. The CDR3 DNA reads TGTGCCAGCAGCCAAGGAAGGCCTAACTATGGCTACACCTTC. V and J are TRBV5-6 and TRBJ1-2, with unresolved D. The length of the CDR3 is 14 residues. The ends were cut back, 4 bases at V and 0 bases at J, with 10 bases in the middle. The germline V gene has CDR1 SGHDT and CDR2 YYEEEE.

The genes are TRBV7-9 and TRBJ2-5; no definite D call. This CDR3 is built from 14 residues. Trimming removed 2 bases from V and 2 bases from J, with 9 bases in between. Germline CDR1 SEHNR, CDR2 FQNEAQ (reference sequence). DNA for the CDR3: TGTGCCAGCAGCTTAAGGGAATATCAAGAGACCCAGTACTTC. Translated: CASSLREYQETQYF.

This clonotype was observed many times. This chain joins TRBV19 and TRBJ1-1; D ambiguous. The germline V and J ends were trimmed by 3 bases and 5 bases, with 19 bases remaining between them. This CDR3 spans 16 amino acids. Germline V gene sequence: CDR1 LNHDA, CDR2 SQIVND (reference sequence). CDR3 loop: CASSMNSAWQPTEAFF. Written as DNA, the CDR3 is TGTGCCAGTAGTATGAACTCGGCTTGGCAGCCAACTGAAGCTTTCTTT.

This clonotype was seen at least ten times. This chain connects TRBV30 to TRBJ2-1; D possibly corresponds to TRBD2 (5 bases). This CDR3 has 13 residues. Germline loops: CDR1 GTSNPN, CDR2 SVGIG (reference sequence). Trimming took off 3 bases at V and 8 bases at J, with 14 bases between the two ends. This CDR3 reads CAWRHAGPYEQFF. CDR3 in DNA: TGTGCCTGGAGGCATGCGGGTCCCTATGAGCAGTTCTTC.

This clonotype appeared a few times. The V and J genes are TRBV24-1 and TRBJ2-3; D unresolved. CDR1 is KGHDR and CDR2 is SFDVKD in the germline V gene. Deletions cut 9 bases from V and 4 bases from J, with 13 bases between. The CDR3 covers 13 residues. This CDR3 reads CATSNGWPDTQYF. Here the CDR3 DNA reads TGTGCCACCTCAAATGGATGGCCAGATACGCAGTATTTT.

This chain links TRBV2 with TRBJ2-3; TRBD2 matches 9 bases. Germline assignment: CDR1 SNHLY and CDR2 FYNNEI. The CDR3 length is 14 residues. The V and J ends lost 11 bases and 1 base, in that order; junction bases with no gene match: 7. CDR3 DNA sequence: TGTGCCTGTAACAGACTAGCGGGCACAGATACGCAGTATTTT. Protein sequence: CACNRLAGTDTQYF.

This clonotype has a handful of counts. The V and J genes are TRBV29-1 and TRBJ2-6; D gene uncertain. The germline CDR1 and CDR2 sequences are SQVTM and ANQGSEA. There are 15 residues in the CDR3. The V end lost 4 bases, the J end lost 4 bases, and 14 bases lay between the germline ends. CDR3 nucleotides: TGCAGCGTTGTATGGCAGGCTCGGGGGGCCAACGTCCTGACTTTC. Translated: CSVVWQARGANVLTF.

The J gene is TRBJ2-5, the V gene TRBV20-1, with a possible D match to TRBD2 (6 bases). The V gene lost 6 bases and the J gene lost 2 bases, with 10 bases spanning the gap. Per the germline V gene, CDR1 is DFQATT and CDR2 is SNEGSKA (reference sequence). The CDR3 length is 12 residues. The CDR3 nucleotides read TGCAGTGCCCTCGCGGGGCAAGAGACCCAGTACTTC. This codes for CSALAGQETQYF.

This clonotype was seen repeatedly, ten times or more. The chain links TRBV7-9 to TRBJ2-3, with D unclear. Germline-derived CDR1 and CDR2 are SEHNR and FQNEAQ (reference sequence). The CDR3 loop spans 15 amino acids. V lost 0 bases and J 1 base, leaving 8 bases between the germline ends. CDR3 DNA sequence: TGTGCCAGCAGCTTAGCCGCAGGCGGCACAGATACGCAGTATTTT. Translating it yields CASSLAAGGTDTQYF.

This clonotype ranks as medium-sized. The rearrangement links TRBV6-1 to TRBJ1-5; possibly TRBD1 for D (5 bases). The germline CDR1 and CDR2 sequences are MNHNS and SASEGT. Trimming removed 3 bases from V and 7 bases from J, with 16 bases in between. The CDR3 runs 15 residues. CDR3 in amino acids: CASSDGLRGFQPQHF. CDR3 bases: TGTGCCAGCAGTGATGGTCTCCGGGGGTTCCAGCCCCAGCATTTT.

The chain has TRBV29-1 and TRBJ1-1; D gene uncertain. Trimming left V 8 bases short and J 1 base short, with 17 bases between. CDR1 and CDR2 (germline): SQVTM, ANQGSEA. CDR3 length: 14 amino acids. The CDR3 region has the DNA TGCAGCCTCTCCGCATTTAACGGGAACACTGAAGCTTTCTTT. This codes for CSLSAFNGNTEAFF.

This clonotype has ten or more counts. The DNA for the CDR3 is TGTGCCAGCAGTTTGGGGCTTTCCGGGAGGACCCAGTACTTC. Translated, it gives CASSLGLSGRTQYF. V gene TRBV12-3 or TRBV12-4 combines with J gene TRBJ2-5, with D perhaps TRBD2 (6 bases). The CDR3 has 14 residues. Trimming removed 3 bases from V and 7 bases from J, with 15 bases in between.

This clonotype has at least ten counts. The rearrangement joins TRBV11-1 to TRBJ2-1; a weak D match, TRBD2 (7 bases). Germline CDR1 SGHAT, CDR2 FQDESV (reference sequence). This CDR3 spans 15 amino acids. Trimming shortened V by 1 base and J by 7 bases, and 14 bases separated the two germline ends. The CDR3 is CASSLEAGRGNEQFF. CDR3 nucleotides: TGTGCCAGCAGCTTAGAAGCGGGAAGGGGGAATGAGCAGTTCTTC.

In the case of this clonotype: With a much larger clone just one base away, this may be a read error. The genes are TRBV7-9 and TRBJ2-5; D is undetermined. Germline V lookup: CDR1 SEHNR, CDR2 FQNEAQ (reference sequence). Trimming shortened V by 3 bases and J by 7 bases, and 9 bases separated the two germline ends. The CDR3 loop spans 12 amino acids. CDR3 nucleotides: TGTGCCAGCAGCTTGCTTTCGGGGACCCAGTACTTC. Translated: CASSLLSGTQYF. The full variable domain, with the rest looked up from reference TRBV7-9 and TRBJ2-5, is DTGVSQNPRHKITKRGQNVTFRCDPISEHNRLYWYRQTLGQGPEFLTYFQNEAQLEKSRLLSDRFSAERPKGSFSTLEIQRTEQGDSAMYLCASSLLSGTQYFGPGTRLLVL.